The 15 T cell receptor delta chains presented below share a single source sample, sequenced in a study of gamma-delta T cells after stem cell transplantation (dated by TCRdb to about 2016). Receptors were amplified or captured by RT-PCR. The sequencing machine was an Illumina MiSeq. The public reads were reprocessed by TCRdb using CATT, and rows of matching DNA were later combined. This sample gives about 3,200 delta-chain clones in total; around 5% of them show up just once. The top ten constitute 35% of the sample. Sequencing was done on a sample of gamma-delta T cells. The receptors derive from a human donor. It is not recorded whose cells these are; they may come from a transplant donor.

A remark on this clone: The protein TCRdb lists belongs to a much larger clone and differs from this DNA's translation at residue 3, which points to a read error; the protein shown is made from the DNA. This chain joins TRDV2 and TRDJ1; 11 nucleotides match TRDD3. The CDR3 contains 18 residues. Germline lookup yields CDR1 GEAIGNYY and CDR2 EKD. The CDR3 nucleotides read TGTGCCCGTGACAGTGTACTGGGGGATAAGGGGGACACCGATAAACTCATCTTT. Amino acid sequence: CARDSVLGDKGDTDKLIF.

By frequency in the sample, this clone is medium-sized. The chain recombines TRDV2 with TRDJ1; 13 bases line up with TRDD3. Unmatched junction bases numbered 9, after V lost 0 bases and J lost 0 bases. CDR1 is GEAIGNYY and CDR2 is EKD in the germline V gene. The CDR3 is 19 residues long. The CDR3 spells CACDTVELGDTGYTDKLIF. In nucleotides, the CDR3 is TGTGCCTGTGACACCGTGGAACTGGGGGATACGGGGTACACCGATAAACTCATCTTT.

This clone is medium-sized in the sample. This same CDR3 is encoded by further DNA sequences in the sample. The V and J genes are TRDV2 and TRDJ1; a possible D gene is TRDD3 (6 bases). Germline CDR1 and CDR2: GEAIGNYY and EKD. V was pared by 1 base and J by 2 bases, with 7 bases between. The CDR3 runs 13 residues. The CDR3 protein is CACDTWGTDKLIF. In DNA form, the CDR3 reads TGTGCCTGTGACACGTGGGGGACCGATAAACTCATCTTT.

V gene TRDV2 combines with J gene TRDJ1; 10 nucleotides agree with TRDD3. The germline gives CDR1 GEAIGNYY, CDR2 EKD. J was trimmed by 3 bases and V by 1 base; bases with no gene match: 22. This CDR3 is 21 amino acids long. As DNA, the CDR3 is TGTGCCTGTGACACTGTGGGGAGTACTGGGGGATTTCGGGTCGAGGCCGATAAACTCATCTTT. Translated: CACDTVGSTGGFRVEADKLIF.

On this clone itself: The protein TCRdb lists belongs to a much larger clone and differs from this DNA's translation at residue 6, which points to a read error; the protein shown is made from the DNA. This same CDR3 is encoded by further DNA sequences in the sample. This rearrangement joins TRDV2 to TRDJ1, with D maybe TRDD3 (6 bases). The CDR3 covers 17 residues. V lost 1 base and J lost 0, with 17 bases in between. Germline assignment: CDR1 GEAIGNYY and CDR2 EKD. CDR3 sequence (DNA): TGTGCCTGTGACACGGCGGGGGACCCCGAGGACACCGATAAACTCATCTTT. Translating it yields CACDTAGDPEDTDKLIF.

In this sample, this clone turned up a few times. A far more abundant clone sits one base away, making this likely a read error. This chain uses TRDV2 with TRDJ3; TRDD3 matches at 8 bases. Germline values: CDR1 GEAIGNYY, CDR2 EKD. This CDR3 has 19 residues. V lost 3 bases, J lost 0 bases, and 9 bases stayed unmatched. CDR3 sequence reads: CACDATGGYSSWDTRQMFF. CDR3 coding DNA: TGTGCCTGTGACGCCACTGGGGGCTATAGCTCCTGGGACACCCGACAGATGTTTTTC.

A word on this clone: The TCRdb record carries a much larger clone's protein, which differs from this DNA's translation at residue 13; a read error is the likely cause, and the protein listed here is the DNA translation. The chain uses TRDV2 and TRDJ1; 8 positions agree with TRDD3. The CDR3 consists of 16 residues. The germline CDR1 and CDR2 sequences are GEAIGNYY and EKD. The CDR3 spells CACDTMAGGPTDELIF. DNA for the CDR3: TGTGCCTGTGACACAATGGCTGGGGGACCCACCGATGAACTCATCTTT.

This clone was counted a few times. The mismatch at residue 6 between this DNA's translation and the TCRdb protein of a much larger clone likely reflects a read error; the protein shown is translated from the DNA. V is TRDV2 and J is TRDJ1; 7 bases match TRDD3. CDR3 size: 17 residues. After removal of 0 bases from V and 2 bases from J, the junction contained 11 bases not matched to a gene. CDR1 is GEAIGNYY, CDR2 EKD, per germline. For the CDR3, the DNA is TGTGCCTGTGACACCGCTGGGGGGAAAACGGATACCGATAAACTCATCTTT. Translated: CACDTAGGKTDTDKLIF.

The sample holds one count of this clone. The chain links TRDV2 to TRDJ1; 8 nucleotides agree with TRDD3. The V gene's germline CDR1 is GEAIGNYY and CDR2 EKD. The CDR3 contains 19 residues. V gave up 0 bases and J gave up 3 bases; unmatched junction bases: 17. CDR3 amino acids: CACDTVVVTGGRSSDKLIF. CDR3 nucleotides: TGTGCCTGTGACACCGTGGTTGTGACTGGGGGCCGATCATCCGATAAACTCATCTTT.

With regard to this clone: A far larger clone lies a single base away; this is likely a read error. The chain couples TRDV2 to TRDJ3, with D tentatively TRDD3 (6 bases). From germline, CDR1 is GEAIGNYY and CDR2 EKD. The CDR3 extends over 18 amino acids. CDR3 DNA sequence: TGTGCCTGTGACACCGTACTGGGACGAACCTGGGACACCCGACAGACGTTTTTC. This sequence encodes CACDTVLGRTWDTRQTFF.

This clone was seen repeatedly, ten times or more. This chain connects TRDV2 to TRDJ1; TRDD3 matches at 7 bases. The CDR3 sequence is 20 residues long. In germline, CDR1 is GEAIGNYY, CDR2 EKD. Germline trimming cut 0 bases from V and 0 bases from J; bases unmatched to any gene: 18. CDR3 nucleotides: TGTGCCTGTGACACCGTGCCTGGGGGTATAGGGGTACCGTACACCGATAAACTCATCTTT. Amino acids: CACDTVPGGIGVPYTDKLIF.

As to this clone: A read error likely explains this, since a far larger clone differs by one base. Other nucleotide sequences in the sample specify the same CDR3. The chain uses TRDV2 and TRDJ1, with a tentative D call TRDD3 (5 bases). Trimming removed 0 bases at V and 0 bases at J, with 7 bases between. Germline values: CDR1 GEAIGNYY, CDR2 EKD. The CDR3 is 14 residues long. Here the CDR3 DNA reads TGTGCCTGTGACACCGTGGGGAACACCGATAAACTCATCTTT. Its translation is CACDTVGNTDKLIF.

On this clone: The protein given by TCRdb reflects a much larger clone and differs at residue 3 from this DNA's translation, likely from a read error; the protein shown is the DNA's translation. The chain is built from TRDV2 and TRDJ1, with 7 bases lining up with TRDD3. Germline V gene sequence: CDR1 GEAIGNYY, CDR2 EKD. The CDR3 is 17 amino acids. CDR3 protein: CARDTVGDPEDTDKLIF. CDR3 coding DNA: TGTGCCCGTGACACGGTGGGGGACCCCGAGGACACCGATAAACTCATCTTT.

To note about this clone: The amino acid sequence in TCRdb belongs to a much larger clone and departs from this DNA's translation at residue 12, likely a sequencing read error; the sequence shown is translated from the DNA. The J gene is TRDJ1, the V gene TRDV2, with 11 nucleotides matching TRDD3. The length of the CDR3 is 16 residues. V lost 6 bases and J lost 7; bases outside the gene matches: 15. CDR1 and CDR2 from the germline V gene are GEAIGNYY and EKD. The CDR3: CACYSITGGYVGKLIF. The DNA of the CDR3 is TGTGCCTGTTATTCGATTACTGGGGGATATGTCGGTAAACTCATCTTT.

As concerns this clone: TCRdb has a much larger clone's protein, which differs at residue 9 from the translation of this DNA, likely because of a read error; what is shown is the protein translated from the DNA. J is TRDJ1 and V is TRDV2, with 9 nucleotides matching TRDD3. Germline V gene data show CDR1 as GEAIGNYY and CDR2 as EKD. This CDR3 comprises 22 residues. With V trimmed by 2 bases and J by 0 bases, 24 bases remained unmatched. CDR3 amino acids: CACDILGDARDRKDVYTDKLIF. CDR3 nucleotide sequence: TGTGCCTGTGACATTCTGGGGGATGCGCGGGACCGCAAGGACGTTTACACCGATAAACTCATCTTT.